This T cell receptor beta chain was documented in a study of cytomegalovirus exposure and HLA in healthy donors. Whole-study findings and limits: A classifier reportedly called cytomegalovirus status with high sensitivity and specificity.

The CDR3 loop spans 15 amino acids. Per the germline V gene, CDR1 is SEHNR and CDR2 is FQNEAQ (reference sequence). V was clipped by 5 bases and J by 0 bases, with 13 bases between them. A remark on this clone: Antigen: not known.

TCRdb keeps only in-frame clones here, not all; method: immunoSEQ multiplex PCR. The repertoire has around 45,000 clones, more than 85% of them found once; the top ten carry over 5%. The sequencing input was PBMCs. The chain carries TRBV7-9 and TRBJ1-1, with D possibly being TRBD1 (5 bases). The receptor comes from a man between 18 and 35 years old in good health and CMV-seronegative. CDR3 sequence reads: CASSAGLSMNTEAFF. CDR3 bases: TGTGCCAGCAGCGCGGGACTCTCGATGAACACTGAAGCTTTCTTT.